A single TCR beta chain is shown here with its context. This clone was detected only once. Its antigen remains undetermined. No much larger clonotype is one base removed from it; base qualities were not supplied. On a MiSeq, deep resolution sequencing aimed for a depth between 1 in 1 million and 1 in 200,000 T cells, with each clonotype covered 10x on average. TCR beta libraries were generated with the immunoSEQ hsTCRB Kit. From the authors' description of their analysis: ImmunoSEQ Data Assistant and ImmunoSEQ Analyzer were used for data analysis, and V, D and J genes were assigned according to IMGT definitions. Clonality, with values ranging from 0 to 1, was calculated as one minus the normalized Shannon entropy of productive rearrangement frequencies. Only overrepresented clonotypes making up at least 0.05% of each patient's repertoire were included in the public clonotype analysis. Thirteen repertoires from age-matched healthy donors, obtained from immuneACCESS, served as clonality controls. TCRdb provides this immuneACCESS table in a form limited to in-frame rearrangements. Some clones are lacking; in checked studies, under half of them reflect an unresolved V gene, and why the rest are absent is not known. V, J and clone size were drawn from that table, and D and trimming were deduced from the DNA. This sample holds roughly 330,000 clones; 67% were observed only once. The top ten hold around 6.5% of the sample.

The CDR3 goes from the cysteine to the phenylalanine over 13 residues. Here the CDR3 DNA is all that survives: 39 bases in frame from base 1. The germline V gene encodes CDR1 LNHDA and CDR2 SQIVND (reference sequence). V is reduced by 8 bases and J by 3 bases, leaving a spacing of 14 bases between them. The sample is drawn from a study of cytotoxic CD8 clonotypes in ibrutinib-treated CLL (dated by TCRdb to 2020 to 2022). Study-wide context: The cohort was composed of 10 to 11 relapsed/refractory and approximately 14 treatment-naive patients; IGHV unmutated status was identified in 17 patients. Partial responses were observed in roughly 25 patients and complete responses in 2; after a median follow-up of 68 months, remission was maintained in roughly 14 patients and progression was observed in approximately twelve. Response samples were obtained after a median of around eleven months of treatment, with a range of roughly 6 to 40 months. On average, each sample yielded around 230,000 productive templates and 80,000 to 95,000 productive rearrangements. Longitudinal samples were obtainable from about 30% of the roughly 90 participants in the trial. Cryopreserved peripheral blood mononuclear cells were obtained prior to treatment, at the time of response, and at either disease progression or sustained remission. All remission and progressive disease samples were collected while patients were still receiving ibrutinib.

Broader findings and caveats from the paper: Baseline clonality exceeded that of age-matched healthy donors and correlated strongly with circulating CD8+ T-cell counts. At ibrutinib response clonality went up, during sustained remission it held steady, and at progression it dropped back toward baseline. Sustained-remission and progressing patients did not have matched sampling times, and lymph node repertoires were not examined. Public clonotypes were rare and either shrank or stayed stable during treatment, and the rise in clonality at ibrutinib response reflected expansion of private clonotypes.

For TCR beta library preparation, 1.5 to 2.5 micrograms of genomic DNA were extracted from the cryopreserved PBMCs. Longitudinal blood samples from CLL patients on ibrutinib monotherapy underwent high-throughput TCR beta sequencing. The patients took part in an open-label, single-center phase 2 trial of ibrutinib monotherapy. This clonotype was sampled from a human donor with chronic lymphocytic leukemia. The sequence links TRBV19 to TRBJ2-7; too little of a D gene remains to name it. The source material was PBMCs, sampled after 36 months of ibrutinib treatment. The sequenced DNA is TGTGCCAGTGCGTTTACTACCCTCTACGAGCAGTACTTC. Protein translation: CASAFTTLYEQYF.